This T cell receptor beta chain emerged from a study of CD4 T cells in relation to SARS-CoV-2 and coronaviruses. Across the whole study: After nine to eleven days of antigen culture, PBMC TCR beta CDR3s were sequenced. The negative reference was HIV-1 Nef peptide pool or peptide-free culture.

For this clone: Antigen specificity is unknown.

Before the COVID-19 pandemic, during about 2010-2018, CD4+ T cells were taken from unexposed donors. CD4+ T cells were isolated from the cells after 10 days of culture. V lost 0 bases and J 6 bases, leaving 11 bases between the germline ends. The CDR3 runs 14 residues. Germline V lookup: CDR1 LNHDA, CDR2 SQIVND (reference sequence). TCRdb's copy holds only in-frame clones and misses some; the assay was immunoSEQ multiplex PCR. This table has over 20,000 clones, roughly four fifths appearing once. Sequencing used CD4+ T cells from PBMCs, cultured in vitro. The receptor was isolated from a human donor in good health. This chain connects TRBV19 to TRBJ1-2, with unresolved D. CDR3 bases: TGTGCCAGTAGTATAGATCCCAGCCGAAATGGCTACACCTTC. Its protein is CASSIDPSRNGYTF. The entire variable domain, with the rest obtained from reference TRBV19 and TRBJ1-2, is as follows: DGGITQSPKYLFRKEGQNVTLSCEQNLNHDAMYWYRQDPGQGLRLIYYSQIVNDFQKGDIAEGYSVSREKKESFPLTVTSAQKNPTAFYLCASSIDPSRNGYTFGSGTRLTVV.